This T cell receptor beta chain was identified during a study of T-cell memory formation after mild COVID-19. Whole-study context: Largely, the TCR clusters proved donor specific.

General study points: Researchers found some responding clones in pre-infection memory, a sign that cross-reactive memory joined. CD4/CD8 balance characterized clones contracting day 15 to 85, and CD4+ skew characterized later expanders.

This clonotype was seen only a few times. Its matching antigen is unknown. From the 5' RACE reads, TCRdb called clonotypes with MiXCR, one entry per CDR3 protein. In the table there are 350,000 to 550,000 distinct CDR3 sequences, more than 15% of which are singletons. Trimming shortened V by 3 bases and J by 7 bases, and 4 bases separated the two germline ends. The CDR3 extends over 11 amino acids. Germline assignment: CDR1 KGHSH and CDR2 LQKENI. The specimen sequenced was PBMCs or a T cell subset sorted from them (not recorded which). This receptor was identified in a young man who had mild COVID-19 (a few samples of this study predate the infection). Cell type and time point are not known. V and J are TRBV18 and TRBJ2-1, with unresolved D. CDR3 amino acids: CASSPENEQFF. CDR3 bases: TGTGCCAGCTCACCCGAGAATGAGCAGTTCTTC.